The next 13 T cell receptor beta chains were all read from a single sample in a study of T-cell memory formation after mild COVID-19 (dated by TCRdb to the early 2020s). The library came from 5' RACE. The instrument given in TCRdb is Illumina NovaSeq 6000. TCRdb took the public reads, trimmed them with fastp at Q25, ran MiXCR for clone calling and kept in-frame beta chains. CDR3 protein duplicates are merged, each entry listing the most common genes and DNA. This sample comprises roughly 250,000 distinct CDR3 sequences, about a sixth of them detected only once. Jointly, the top ten make up 3.5% of the sample. The source material was PBMCs or a T cell subset sorted from them (not recorded which). These receptors were collected from a young man who had mild COVID-19 (a few samples of this study predate the infection). The sample titles of this study are shuffled in the database, so cell type and time point are left out; the donor was told from shared clones.

This rearrangement joins TRBV6-5 to TRBJ1-1; TRBD1 matches at 7 bases. This CDR3 contains 15 residues. Per the germline V gene, CDR1 is MNHEY and CDR2 is SVGAGI. With 8 bases clipped from V and 5 bases from J, the junction kept 14 bases outside the gene matches. The CDR3 spells CASWGQRLGVTEAFF. The CDR3 DNA follows: TGTGCCAGCTGGGGACAGAGACTAGGTGTGACTGAAGCTTTCTTT.

This clonotype was detected a few times. This rearrangement joins TRBV12-3 or TRBV12-4 to TRBJ2-3; TRBD2 matches at 8 bases. CDR3 size: 13 residues. Germline trimming cut 10 bases from V and 9 bases from J; bases unmatched to any gene: 12. CDR3 loop: CATLFGGADTQYF. In DNA form, the CDR3 reads TGTGCCACCCTTTTCGGGGGGGCCGACACGCAGTATTTT.

This clonotype came up a few times. The genes are TRBV6-5 and TRBJ2-7, with D possibly being TRBD1 or TRBD2 (5 bases each). The CDR3 is 14 residues long. Per the germline V gene, CDR1 is MNHEY and CDR2 is SVGAGI. Trimming pared 8 bases from V and 3 bases from J, leaving 17 bases between. The DNA of the CDR3 is TGTGCCAGCCACCCCGGGACCTCGAACTACGAGCAGTACTTC. Translated: CASHPGTSNYEQYF.

This chain uses TRBV12-3 or TRBV12-4 with TRBJ2-3; 12 bases line up with TRBD2. The CDR3 spans 16 residues. Germline trimming cut 3 bases from V and 5 bases from J; bases unmatched to any gene: 6. The CDR3 coding sequence is TGTGCCAGCAGTTTCTGGGCTAGCGGGGGGGGAGATACGCAGTATTTT. Protein: CASSFWASGGGDTQYF.

Only a few counts were recorded for this clonotype. The chain employs TRBV7-3 and TRBJ1-1; D unresolved. V was pared by 0 bases and J by 5 bases, with 7 bases between. Germline CDR1 SGHTA, CDR2 FQGTGA. The CDR3 has 13 amino acids. The CDR3 nucleotides read TGTGCCAGCAGCTTAACGTTTTTAACTGAAGCTTTCTTT. It translates to CASSLTFLTEAFF.

This clonotype occurred many times. The chain joins TRBV7-9 to TRBJ2-2; D is unclear. Germline values: CDR1 SEHNR, CDR2 FQNEAQ (reference sequence). V was shortened by 3 bases and J by 8 bases, with 10 bases between the two germline ends. The CDR3 totals 13 residues. CDR3 bases: TGTGCCAGCAGCTTTGTGGGCGAAGGGGAGCTGTTTTTT. It encodes CASSFVGEGELFF.

The CDR3 loop reads CSARVTGGGSHEQFF. CDR3 bases: TGCAGTGCTAGAGTAACCGGGGGAGGGTCCCATGAGCAGTTCTTC. The chain combines TRBV20-1 with TRBJ2-1; 7 bases map to TRBD2. J was trimmed by 8 bases and V by 1 base; bases with no gene match: 11. The CDR3 has 15 residues. CDR1 is DFQATT and CDR2 is SNEGSKA in the germline V gene (reference sequence).

This clonotype came up a few times. The CDR3 DNA reads TGTGCTAGTGGTTGGAACTCTAACAGGAACTCTGGAAACACCATATATTTT. Its translation: CASGWNSNRNSGNTIYF. The chain is built from TRBV12-5 and TRBJ1-3; D may be TRBD1 (5 bases). Germline CDR1 reads LGHNT; CDR2 reads FRNRAP. This CDR3 is 17 amino acids long. V lost 4 bases and J 0 bases, leaving 16 bases between the germline ends. Based on the CDR3 plus reference TRBV12-5 and TRBJ1-3, the full variable domain is DARVTQTPRHKVTEMGQEVTMRCQPILGHNTVFWYRQTMMQGLELLAYFRNRAPLDDSGMPKDRFSAEMPDATLATLKIQPSEPRDSAVYFCASGWNSNRNSGNTIYFGEGSWLTVV.

In its sample, this clonotype was seen many times. V and J are TRBV5-1 and TRBJ2-2; 11 bases fit TRBD2. Germline-derived CDR1 and CDR2 are SGHRS and YFSETQ. CDR3 length: 15 residues. V lost 2 bases and J lost 6; bases outside the gene matches: 3. In DNA, the CDR3 is TGCGCCAGCAGCTTCCTAGCGGGGGGCCCCGGGGAGCTGTTTTTT. It specifies CASSFLAGGPGELFF.

The chain has TRBV6-5 and TRBJ1-1; TRBD1 matches at 7 bases. This CDR3 is built from 15 residues. CDR1 and CDR2 from the germline V gene are MNHEY and SVGAGI. V was pared by 4 bases and J by 1 base, with 6 bases of the junction left unmatched. In nucleotides, the CDR3 is TGTGCCAGCAGTTCTTCTCGACAGGGGAACACTGAAGCTTTCTTT. As protein: CASSSSRQGNTEAFF.

The chain recombines TRBV12-3 or TRBV12-4 with TRBJ1-5; D unresolved. The CDR3 totals 11 residues. V was trimmed by 8 bases and J by 8 bases, leaving 10 bases between them. The CDR3 loop reads CASGSPEPQHF. DNA of the CDR3: TGTGCCAGCGGATCTCCAGAGCCCCAGCATTTT.

This clonotype showed up just a few times. This chain links TRBV28 with TRBJ1-5, with D possibly TRBD1 on 5 matching bases. The CDR3 spans 15 residues. Trimming took 8 bases from V and 6 from J, leaving 20 bases between them. The V gene's germline CDR1 is MDHEN and CDR2 SYDVKM. The CDR3 sequence is CASHSPGQMIQPQHF. Written as DNA, the CDR3 is TGTGCCAGCCACTCACCGGGGCAGATGATTCAGCCCCAGCATTTT.

The V call is TRBV6-2 or TRBV6-3, the J call TRBJ2-3; maybe TRBD1 (6 bases). Deletions cut 8 bases from V and 3 bases from J, with 15 bases between. The CDR3 runs 14 residues. Looked up from germline, CDR1 is MNHEY and CDR2 is SVGEGT. DNA of the CDR3: TGTGCCAGCTTGGGGGCGGGTAGAACAGATACGCAGTATTTT. It yields the protein CASLGAGRTDTQYF.